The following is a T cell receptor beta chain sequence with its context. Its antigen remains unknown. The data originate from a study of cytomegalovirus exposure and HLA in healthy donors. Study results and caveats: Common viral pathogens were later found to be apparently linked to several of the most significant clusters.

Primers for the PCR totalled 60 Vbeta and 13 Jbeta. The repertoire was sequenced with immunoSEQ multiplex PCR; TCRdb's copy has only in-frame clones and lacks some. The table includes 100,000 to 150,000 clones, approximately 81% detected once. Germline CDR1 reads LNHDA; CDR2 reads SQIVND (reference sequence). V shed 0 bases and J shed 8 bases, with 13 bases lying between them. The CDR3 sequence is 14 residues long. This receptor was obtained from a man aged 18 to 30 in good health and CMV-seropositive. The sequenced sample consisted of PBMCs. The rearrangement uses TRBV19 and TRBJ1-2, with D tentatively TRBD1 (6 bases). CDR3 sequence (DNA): TGTGCCAGTAGTATAGACGACAGGCGACACGGCTACACCTTC. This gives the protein CASSIDDRRHGYTF.